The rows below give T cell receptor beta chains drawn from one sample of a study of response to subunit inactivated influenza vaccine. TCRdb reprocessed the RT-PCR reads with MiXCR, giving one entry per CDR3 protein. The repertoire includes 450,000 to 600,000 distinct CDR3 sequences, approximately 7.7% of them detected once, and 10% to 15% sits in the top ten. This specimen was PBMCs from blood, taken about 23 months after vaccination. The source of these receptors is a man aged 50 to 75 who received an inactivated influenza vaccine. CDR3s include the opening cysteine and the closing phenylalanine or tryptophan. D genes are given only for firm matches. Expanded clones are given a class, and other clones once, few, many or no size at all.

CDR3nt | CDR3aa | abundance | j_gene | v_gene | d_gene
TGTGCCACCAGCACCTTCGGGCCTAATCACCCCCAGCATTTT | CATSTFGPNHPQHF | NA | TRBJ1-5 | TRBV15 | NA
TGTGCCAGCAGCTTCCGCGGGGACGGGAATTCACCCCTCCACTTT | CASSFRGDGNSPLHF | many | TRBJ1-6 | TRBV9 | NA
TGTGCCATGATGACCGGCGCCGGGGAGCTGTTTTTT | CAMMTGAGELFF | many | TRBJ2-2 | TRBV27 | NA
TGTGCCAGCAGATCACAGGGGATGAACTATGGCTACACCTTC | CASRSQGMNYGYTF | many | TRBJ1-2 | TRBV6-1 | TRBD1
TGCAGTGCTAGAGTCTCACAAGAGCGGGGGCTATACAATGAGCAGTTCTTC | CSARVSQERGLYNEQFF | NA | TRBJ2-1 | TRBV20-1 | TRBD2
TGTGCCAGCAGCCAATACCCGGACACCGGGGAGCTGTTTTTT | CASSQYPDTGELFF | many | TRBJ2-2 | TRBV3-1 | NA
TGTGCCAGCAGATACAGGGTTGGGTCCACAGATACGCAGTATTTT | CASRYRVGSTDTQYF | NA | TRBJ2-3 | TRBV5-5 | NA
TGTGCCAGCAGCAAGGACAGGGGGGGCTACGAGCAGTACTTC | CASSKDRGGYEQYF | few | TRBJ2-7 | TRBV7-6 | TRBD1
TGTGCCAGCAGTGCCGGGGACGCGAACACTGAAGCTTTCTTT | CASSAGDANTEAFF | few | TRBJ1-1 | TRBV2 | NA
TGTGCCAGCAGTGTCGACAGAGGTGCCACCGGGGAGCTGTTTTTT | CASSVDRGATGELFF | many | TRBJ2-2 | TRBV2 | NA
TGTGCCAGCAGCCCTGACCGGAATTACTATAATGCACCCCTCCACTTT | CASSPDRNYYNAPLHF | NA | TRBJ1-6 | TRBV12-3/TRBV12-4 | NA
TGCAGTGCTGGAGGGGGGACAGGGGTAGGTGAGCAGTACTTC | CSAGGGTGVGEQYF | NA | TRBJ2-7 | TRBV20-1 | TRBD1
TGCGCCAGCAGCTCGGACGGGGCGCCGGATGAAAAACTGTTTTTT | CASSSDGAPDEKLFF | few | TRBJ1-4 | TRBV5-1 | NA
TGTGCCTGGAGTGTCACGGGGTTACAAGAGACCCAGTACTTC | CAWSVTGLQETQYF | many | TRBJ2-5 | TRBV30 | NA
TGTGCCAGCAGCTCAACTGACGGGACTAGCGGGGAGACCCAGTACTTC | CASSSTDGTSGETQYF | many | TRBJ2-5 | TRBV3-1 | TRBD2